Listed below are T cell receptor beta chains from one sample, sequenced in a study of blood T cell repertoires in COVID-19. Measured with immunoSEQ multiplex PCR; TCRdb has only the in-frame clones, and not every one. Among roughly 72,000 clones, 82% were seen once, and the ten largest hold roughly an eighth. Sequencing was carried out using peripheral blood. These receptors all come from a woman older than 75 with acute or convalescent COVID-19. Both conserved end residues are part of each CDR3. Each record gives: D gene, V gene, J gene, clone size, CDR3 DNA, CDR3 protein. D genes are given only for firm matches. Only some rows state a clone size, as once, few, many or a class for expanded clones.

D gene: -; V gene: TRBV11-2; J gene: TRBJ2-3; clone size: -; CDR3 DNA: TGTGCCAGCAGCTTTGTGGCGGGCGGCACAGATACGCAGTATTTT; CDR3 protein: CASSFVAGGTDTQYF
D gene: TRBD2; V gene: TRBV11-2; J gene: TRBJ2-5; clone size: -; CDR3 DNA: TGTGCCAGCAGCTTTTTAGCGCCGGGGGGAGAGACCCAGTACTTC; CDR3 protein: CASSFLAPGGETQYF
D gene: -; V gene: TRBV29-1; J gene: TRBJ2-7; clone size: -; CDR3 DNA: TGCAGCGTTGAAGCTGGGCAACTCTACGAGCAGTACTTC; CDR3 protein: CSVEAGQLYEQYF
D gene: TRBD1; V gene: TRBV6-5; J gene: TRBJ2-7; clone size: -; CDR3 DNA: TGTGCCAGCAGTAAGGACAGGGTGTCCTACGAGCAGTACTTC; CDR3 protein: CASSKDRVSYEQYF
D gene: -; V gene: TRBV28; J gene: TRBJ2-7; clone size: -; CDR3 DNA: TGTGCCACCACCCTGGGAGGTAATACCTACGAGCAGTACTTC; CDR3 protein: CATTLGGNTYEQYF
D gene: TRBD1; V gene: TRBV28; J gene: TRBJ1-4; clone size: -; CDR3 DNA: TGTGCCAGCAGTTTACCCGGGACAGGAAGGGAAAAACTGTTTTTT; CDR3 protein: CASSLPGTGREKLFF
D gene: TRBD2; V gene: TRBV5-1; J gene: TRBJ2-5; clone size: few; CDR3 DNA: TGCGCCAGCAGCTTAGCGGGAGGCCGCCAAGAGACCCAGTACTTC; CDR3 protein: CASSLAGGRQETQYF
D gene: TRBD2; V gene: TRBV5-6; J gene: TRBJ2-5; clone size: -; CDR3 DNA: TGTGCCAGCATCGAGGTCCAGGGACTAGCGGGAGCGGAGACCCAGTACTTC; CDR3 protein: CASIEVQGLAGAETQYF
D gene: TRBD2; V gene: TRBV4-3; J gene: TRBJ2-1; clone size: -; CDR3 DNA: TGCGCCAGCAGCCAAGAACTAGCGGGAGGGCCAGGGTCCTACAATGAGCAGTTCTTC; CDR3 protein: CASSQELAGGPGSYNEQFF
D gene: TRBD2; V gene: TRBV15; J gene: TRBJ2-2; clone size: -; CDR3 DNA: TGTGCCACCAGCAGAGATGGGCTAGCGGCAACCACCGGGGAGCTGTTTTTT; CDR3 protein: CATSRDGLAATTGELFF
D gene: -; V gene: TRBV4-1; J gene: TRBJ1-1; clone size: few; CDR3 DNA: TGCGCCAGCAGCCAGGGCAGGTTGAACACTGAAGCTTTCTTT; CDR3 protein: CASSQGRLNTEAFF
D gene: -; V gene: TRBV19; J gene: TRBJ1-3; clone size: -; CDR3 DNA: TGTGCCAGTAGTATGGCGGCCTCTGGAAACACCATATATTTT; CDR3 protein: CASSMAASGNTIYF
D gene: TRBD2; V gene: TRBV27; J gene: TRBJ2-7; clone size: -; CDR3 DNA: TGTGCCAGCAGTCCAGAAGGGACTAGCGGGAACTACGAGCAGTACTTC; CDR3 protein: CASSPEGTSGNYEQYF
D gene: -; V gene: TRBV19; J gene: TRBJ2-2; clone size: many; CDR3 DNA: TGTGCCAGTAGTACCCGGGACATGACGCGTTTT; CDR3 protein: CASSTRDMTRF
D gene: -; V gene: TRBV5-4; J gene: TRBJ2-7; clone size: -; CDR3 DNA: TGTGCCAGCAGCTTGGGCAGGGCTACCGAGCAGTACTTC; CDR3 protein: CASSLGRATEQYF
D gene: -; V gene: TRBV6-1; J gene: TRBJ2-1; clone size: -; CDR3 DNA: TGTGCCAGCAGTTCCGCAGGGAAACCCTACAATGAGCAGTTCTTC; CDR3 protein: CASSSAGKPYNEQFF